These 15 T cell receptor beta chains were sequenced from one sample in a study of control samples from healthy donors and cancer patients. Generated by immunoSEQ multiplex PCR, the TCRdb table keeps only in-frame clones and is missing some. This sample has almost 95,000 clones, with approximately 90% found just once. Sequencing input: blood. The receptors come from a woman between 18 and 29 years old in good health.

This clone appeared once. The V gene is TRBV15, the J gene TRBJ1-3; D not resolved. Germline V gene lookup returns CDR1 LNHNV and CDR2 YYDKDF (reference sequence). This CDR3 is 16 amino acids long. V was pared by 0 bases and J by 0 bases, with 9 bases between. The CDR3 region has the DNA TGTGCCACCAGCAGAGATAGAGTTAGCTCTGGAAACACCATATATTTT. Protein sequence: CATSRDRVSSGNTIYF.

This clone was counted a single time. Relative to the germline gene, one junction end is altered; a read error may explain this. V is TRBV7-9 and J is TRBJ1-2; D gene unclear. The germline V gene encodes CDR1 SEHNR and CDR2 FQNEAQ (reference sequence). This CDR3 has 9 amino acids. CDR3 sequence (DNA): TGTGCCAGCAGCTACGAAGGACTTTTC. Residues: CASSYEGLF. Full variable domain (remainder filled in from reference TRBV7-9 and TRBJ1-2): DTGVSQNPRHKITKRGQNVTFRCDPISEHNRLYWYRQTLGQGPEFLTYFQNEAQLEKSRLLSDRFSAERPKGSFSTLEIQRTEQGDSAMYLCASSYEGLFGSGTRLTVV.

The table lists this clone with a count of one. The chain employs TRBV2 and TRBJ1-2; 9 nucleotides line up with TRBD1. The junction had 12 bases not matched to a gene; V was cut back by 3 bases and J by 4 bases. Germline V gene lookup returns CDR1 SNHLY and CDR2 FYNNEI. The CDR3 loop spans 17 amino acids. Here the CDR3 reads CASSDIGTGPPTYGYTF. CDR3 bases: TGTGCCAGCAGTGATATCGGGACAGGGCCACCAACCTATGGCTACACCTTC. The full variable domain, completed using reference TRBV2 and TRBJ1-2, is EPEVTQTPSHQVTQMGQEVILRCVPISNHLYFYWYRQILGQKVEFLVSFYNNEISEKSEIFDDQFSVERPDGSNFTLKIRSTKLEDSAMYFCASSDIGTGPPTYGYTFGSGTRLTVV.

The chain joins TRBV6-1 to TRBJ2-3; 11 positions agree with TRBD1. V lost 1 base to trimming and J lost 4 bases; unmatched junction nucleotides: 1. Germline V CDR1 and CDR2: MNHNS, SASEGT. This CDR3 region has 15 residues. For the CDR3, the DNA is TGTGCCAGCAGTGAAGGGGGACAGGGGGCAGATACGCAGTATTTT. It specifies CASSEGGQGADTQYF.

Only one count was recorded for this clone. Here the CDR3 reads CSVSTWGSGEQYF. The CDR3 nucleotides are TGCAGCGTTTCAACCTGGGGTAGTGGCGAGCAGTACTTC. The chain couples TRBV29-1 to TRBJ2-7; D unresolved. The V gene lost 5 bases and the J gene lost 6 bases, with 17 bases spanning the gap. CDR3 length: 13 residues. Looked up from germline, CDR1 is SQVTM and CDR2 is ANQGSEA.

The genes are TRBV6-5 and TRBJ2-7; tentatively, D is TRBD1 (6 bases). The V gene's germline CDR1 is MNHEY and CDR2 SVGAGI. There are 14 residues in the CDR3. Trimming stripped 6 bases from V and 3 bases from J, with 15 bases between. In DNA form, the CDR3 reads TGTGCCAGCAGGAACCAGGGGAACCACTACGAGCAGTACTTC. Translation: CASRNQGNHYEQYF.

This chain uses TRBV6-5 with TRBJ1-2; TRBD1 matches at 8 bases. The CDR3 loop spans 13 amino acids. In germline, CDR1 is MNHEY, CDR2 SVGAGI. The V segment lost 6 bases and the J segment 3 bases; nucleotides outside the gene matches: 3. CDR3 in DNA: TGTGCCAGCAGGCGGGGACAGGACTATGGCTACACCTTC. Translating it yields CASRRGQDYGYTF.

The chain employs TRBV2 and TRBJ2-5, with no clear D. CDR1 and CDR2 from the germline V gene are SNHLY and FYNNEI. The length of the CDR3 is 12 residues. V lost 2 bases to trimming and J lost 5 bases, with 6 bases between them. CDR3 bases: TGTGCCAGCAGTGAATTTACGGAGACCCAGTACTTC. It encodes CASSEFTETQYF.

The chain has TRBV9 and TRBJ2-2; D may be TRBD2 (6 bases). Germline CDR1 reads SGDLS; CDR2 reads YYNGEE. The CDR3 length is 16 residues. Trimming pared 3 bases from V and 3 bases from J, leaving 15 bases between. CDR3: CASSAGGVSYTGELFF. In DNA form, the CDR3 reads TGTGCCAGCAGCGCAGGAGGGGTTTCTTACACCGGGGAGCTGTTTTTT.

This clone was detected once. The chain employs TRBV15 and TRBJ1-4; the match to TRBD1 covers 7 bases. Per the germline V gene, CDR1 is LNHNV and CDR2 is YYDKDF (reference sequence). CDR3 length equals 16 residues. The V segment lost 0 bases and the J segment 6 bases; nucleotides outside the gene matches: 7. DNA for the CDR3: TGTGCCACCAGCAGAGATCAGGGGGGCGGGGATGAAAAACTGTTTTTT. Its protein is CATSRDQGGGDEKLFF.

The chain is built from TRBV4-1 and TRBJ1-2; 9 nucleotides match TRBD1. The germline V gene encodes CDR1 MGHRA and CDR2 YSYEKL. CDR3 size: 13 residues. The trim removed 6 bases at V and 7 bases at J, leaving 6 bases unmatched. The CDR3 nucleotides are TGCGCCAGCAGTCTAACAGGGGGCTCTGGCTACACCTTC. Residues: CASSLTGGSGYTF.

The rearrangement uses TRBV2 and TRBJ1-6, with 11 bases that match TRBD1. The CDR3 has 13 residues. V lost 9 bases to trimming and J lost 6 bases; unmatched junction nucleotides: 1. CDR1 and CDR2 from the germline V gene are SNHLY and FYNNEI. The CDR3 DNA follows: TGTGCCAGGGGACAGGGGGTTAATTCACCCCTCCACTTT. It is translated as CARGQGVNSPLHF.

The CDR3 region is CASSVWEILTF. The CDR3 nucleotides read TGTGCCAGCAGTGTTTGGGAAATCCTGACTTTC. The rearrangement joins TRBV2 to TRBJ2-6; no clear D. Germline V gene lookup returns CDR1 SNHLY and CDR2 FYNNEI. This CDR3 is 11 amino acids long. Trimming shortened V by 4 bases and J by 14 bases, and 9 bases separated the two germline ends.

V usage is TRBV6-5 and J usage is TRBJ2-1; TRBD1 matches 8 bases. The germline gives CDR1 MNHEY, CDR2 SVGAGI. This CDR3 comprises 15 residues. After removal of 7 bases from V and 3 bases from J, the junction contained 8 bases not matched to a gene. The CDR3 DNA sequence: TGTGCCAGCAACCCGGTTACAGGGGGCTACAATGAGCAGTTCTTC. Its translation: CASNPVTGGYNEQFF.

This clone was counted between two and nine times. CDR3 amino acids: CASSQADQPQHF. CDR3 DNA: TGCGCCAGCAGCCAAGCCGATCAGCCCCAGCATTTT. This sequence joins TRBV4-1 and TRBJ1-5; the D is unclear. The V gene's germline CDR1 is MGHRA and CDR2 YSYEKL. V gave up 1 base and J gave up 5 bases, with 3 bases separating them. This CDR3 is 12 amino acids long.